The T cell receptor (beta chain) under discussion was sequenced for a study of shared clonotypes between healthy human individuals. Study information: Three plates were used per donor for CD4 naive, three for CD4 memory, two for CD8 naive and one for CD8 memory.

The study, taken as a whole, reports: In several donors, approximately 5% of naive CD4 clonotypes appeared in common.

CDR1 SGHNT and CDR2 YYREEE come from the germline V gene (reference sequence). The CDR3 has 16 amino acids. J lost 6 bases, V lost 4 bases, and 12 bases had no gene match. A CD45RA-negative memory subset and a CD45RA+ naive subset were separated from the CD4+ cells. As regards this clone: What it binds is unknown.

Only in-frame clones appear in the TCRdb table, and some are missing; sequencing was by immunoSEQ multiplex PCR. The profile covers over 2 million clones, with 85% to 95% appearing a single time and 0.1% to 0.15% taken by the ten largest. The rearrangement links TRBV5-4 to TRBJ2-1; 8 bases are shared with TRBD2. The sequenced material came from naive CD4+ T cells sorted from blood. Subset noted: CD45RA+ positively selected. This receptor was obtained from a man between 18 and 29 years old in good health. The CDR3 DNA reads TGTGCCAGCAGCATCCGATTAGCGGGATCAGGCAATGAGCAGTTCTTC. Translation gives CASSIRLAGSGNEQFF.